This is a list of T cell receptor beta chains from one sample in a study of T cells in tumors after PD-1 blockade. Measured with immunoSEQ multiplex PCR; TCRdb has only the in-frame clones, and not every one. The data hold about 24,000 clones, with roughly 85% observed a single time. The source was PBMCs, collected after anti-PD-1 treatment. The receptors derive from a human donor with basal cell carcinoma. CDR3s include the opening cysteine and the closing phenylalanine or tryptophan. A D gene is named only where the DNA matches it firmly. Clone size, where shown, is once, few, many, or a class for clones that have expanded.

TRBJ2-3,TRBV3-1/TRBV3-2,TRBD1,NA,CASSQVTGTDTQYF,TGTGCCAGCAGCCAGGTGACAGGGACAGATACGCAGTATTTT
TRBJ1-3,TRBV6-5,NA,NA,CASSPGTQNTIYF,TGTGCCAGCAGCCCCGGGACGCAAAACACCATATATTTT
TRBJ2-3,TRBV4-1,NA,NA,CASSQALKVGGVTDTQYF,TGCGCCAGCAGCCAAGCCCTAAAGGTCGGCGGGGTCACAGATACGCAGTATTTT
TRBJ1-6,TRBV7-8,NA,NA,CASSLAMTDNSPLHF,TGTGCCAGCAGCTTAGCGATGACAGACAATTCACCCCTCCACTTT
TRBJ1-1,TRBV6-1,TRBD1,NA,CASSGQGIRSNTEAFF,TGTGCCAGCAGTGGACAGGGGATACGCTCTAACACTGAAGCTTTCTTT
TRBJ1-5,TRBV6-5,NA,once,CASSPAPAGNQPQHF,TGTGCCAGCAGTCCAGCGCCAGCCGGCAATCAGCCCCAGCATTTT
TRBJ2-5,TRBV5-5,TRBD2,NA,CASSFVSRLAGAQETQYF,TGTGCCAGCAGCTTTGTGTCGCGGCTAGCGGGGGCCCAAGAGACCCAGTACTTC
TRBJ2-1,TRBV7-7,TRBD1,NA,CASSSDRGLGNEQFF,TGTGCTAGCAGCTCTGACAGGGGGCTCGGGAATGAGCAGTTCTTC
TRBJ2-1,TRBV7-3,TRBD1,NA,CASSLQGQGDHEQFF,TGTGCCAGCAGCTTACAAGGACAGGGAGATCATGAGCAGTTCTTC
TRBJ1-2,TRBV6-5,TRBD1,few,CASSYSRTGGSYGYTF,TGTGCCAGCAGTTACTCGAGGACAGGGGGAAGTTATGGCTACACCTTC
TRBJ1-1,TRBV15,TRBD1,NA,CATSSGQGSDTEAFF,TGTGCCACCAGCAGTGGACAGGGTTCCGACACTGAAGCTTTCTTT
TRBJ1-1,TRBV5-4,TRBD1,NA,CASSFLDRGTEAFF,TGTGCCAGCAGCTTCCTGGACAGGGGCACTGAAGCTTTCTTT
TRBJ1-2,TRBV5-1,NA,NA,CASSSRGALVGYTF,TGCGCCAGCAGCTCGCGAGGGGCACTCGTAGGCTACACCTTC
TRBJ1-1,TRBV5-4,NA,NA,CAAGGGASNAFF,TGTGCCGCTGGGGGGGGCGCGTCTAATGCTTTCTTT
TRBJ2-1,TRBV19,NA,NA,CASSIGWTQGEQFF,TGTGCCAGTAGTATAGGTTGGACGCAGGGTGAGCAGTTCTTC
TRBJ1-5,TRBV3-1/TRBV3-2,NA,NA,CASSPTLGNQPQHF,TGTGCCAGCAGCCCCACGCTAGGGAATCAGCCCCAGCATTTT
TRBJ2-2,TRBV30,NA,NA,CAWSIRLNGELFF,TGTGCCTGGAGTATTCGCCTGAACGGGGAGCTGTTTTTT
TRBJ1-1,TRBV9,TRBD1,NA,CASSVETGSTEAFF,TGTGCCAGCAGCGTAGAGACAGGGAGCACTGAAGCTTTCTTT
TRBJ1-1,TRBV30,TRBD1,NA,CAWTRGTGQNTEAFF,TGTGCCTGGACCCGGGGGACAGGACAGAACACTGAAGCTTTCTTT
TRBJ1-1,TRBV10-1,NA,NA,CASSEQQNTEAFF,TGCGCCAGCAGTGAACAGCAGAACACTGAAGCTTTCTTT
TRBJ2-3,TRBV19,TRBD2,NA,CASSILAGAVTDTQYF,TGTGCCAGTAGTATACTAGCGGGGGCTGTCACAGATACGCAGTATTTT
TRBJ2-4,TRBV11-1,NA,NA,CASSPPEGAKNIQYF,TGTGCCAGCAGCCCCCCCGAGGGGGCCAAAAACATTCAGTACTTC
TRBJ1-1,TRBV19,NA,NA,CASSIHRSGPNTEAFF,TGTGCCAGTAGTATTCATCGGTCAGGGCCGAACACTGAAGCTTTCTTT
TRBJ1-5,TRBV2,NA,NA,CASSEDGFRPQHF,TGTGCCAGCAGTGAAGATGGGTTTCGGCCCCAGCATTTT
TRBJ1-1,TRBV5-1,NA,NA,CASSLEGSTEAFF,TGCGCCAGCAGCCTGGAGGGGTCCACTGAAGCTTTCTTT
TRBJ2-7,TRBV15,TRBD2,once,CATRQTGGSGGSYEQYF,TGTGCCACCAGACAAACCGGGGGTAGCGGGGGCTCCTACGAGCAGTACTTC
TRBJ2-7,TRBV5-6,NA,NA,CASSLEFRQPGSYEQYF,TGTGCCAGCAGCCTAGAGTTCCGGCAGCCCGGCTCCTACGAGCAGTACTTC
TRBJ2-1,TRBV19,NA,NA,CASSIQGWNEQFF,TGTGCCAGTAGTATTCAGGGTTGGAATGAGCAGTTCTTC
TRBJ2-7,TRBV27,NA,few,CASSSLGGWGHNYEQYF,TGTGCCAGCAGTTCATTGGGGGGGTGGGGACATAATTACGAGCAGTACTTC
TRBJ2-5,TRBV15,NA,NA,CATSRDVGAKTQYF,TGTGCCACCAGCAGAGACGTAGGGGCGAAGACCCAGTACTTC
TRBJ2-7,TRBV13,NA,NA,CASSSVKEVQYF,TGTGCCAGCAGCTCGGTGAAGGAGGTGCAGTACTTC
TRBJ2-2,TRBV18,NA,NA,CASSPRSGSSDGTGELFF,TGTGCCAGCTCACCCCGATCGGGATCTAGCGATGGCACCGGGGAGCTGTTTTTT
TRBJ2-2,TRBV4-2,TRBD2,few,CASSTGGPGTGELFF,TGTGCCAGCAGTACGGGGGGTCCGGGCACCGGGGAGCTGTTTTTT
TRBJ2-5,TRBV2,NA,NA,CASRIGETQYF,TGTGCCAGCAGGATTGGGGAGACCCAGTACTTC
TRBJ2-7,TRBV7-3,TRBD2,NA,CASSPSGGTGEQYF,TGTGCCAGCAGCCCAAGCGGGGGAACCGGCGAGCAGTACTTC
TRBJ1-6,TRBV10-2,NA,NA,CASSVRDQAAPNSPLHF,TGCGCCAGCAGTGTCCGAGACCAAGCTGCCCCCAATTCACCCCTCCACTTT
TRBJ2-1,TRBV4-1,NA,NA,CASSPEGYRYNEQFF,TGCGCCAGCAGCCCAGAAGGGTATCGGTACAATGAGCAGTTCTTC
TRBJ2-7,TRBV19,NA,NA,CASSPLQEWSEQYF,TGTGCCAGTAGTCCCCTACAGGAATGGAGCGAGCAGTACTTC
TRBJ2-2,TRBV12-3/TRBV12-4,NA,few,CASSLSAAGELFF,TGTGCCAGCAGTTTATCCGCGGCCGGGGAGCTGTTTTTT
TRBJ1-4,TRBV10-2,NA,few,CASSESSDATNEKLFF,TGCGCCAGCAGTGAGTCATCAGATGCAACTAATGAAAAACTGTTTTTT
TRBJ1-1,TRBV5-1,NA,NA,CASSPRTLDRPNTEAFF,TGCGCCAGCAGCCCCCGGACTCTAGACAGGCCGAACACTGAAGCTTTCTTT
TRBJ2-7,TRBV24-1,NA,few,CATPREQGMNEQYF,TGTGCCACCCCTCGTGAACAGGGTATGAACGAGCAGTACTTC
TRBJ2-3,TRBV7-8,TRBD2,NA,CASSSTSGALDTQYF,TGTGCCAGCAGCTCGACTAGCGGGGCACTTGATACGCAGTATTTT
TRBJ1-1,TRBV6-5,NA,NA,CASTPLQGNTEAFF,TGTGCCAGCACCCCCTTGCAGGGCAACACTGAAGCTTTCTTT
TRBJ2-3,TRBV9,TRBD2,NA,CASSVLAGPTDTQYF,TGTGCCAGCAGCGTACTAGCGGGGCCCACAGATACGCAGTATTTT
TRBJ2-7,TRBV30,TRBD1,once,CAWSVPRTGYEQYF,TGTGCCTGGAGTGTACCCCGGACAGGCTACGAGCAGTACTTC